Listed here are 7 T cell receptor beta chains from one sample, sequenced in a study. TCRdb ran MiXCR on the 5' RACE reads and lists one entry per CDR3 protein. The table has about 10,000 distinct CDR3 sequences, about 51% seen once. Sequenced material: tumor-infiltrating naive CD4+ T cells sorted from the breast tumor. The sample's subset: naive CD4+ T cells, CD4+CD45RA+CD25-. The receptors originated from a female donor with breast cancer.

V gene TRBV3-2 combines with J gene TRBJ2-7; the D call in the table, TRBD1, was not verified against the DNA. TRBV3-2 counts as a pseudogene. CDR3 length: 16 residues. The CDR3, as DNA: TGTGTCAGCAGCCAAGATTCGGGGGAGGGCCCCCACGAGCAGTACGTC. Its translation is CVSSQDSGEGPHEQYV.

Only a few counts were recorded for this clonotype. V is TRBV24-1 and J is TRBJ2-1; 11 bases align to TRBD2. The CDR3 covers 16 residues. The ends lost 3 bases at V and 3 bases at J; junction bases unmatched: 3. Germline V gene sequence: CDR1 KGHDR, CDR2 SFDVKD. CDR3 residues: CATSDPGLADYNEQFF. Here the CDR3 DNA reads TGTGCCACCAGTGATCCGGGACTAGCGGACTACAATGAGCAGTTCTTC.

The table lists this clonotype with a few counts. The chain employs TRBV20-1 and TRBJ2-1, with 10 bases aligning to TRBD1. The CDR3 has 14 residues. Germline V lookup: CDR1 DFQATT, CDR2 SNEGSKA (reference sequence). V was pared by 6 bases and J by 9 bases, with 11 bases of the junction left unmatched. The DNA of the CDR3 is TGCAGTGCAACCGGGACAGGGGAGTCGGGTGAGCAGTTCTTC. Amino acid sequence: CSATGTGESGEQFF.

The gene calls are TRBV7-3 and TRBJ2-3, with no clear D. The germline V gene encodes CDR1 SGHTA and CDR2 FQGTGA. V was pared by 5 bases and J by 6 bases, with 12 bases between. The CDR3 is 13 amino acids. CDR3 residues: CASSRFTTDTQYF. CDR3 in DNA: TGTGCCAGCAGCCGTTTTACCACGGATACGCAGTATTTT.

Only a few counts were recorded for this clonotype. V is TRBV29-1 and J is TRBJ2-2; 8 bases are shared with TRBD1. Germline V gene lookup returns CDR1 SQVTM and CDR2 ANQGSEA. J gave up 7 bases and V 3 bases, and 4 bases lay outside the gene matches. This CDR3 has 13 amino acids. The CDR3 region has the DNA TGCAGCGTTGACAGGGGGCCTCTCGGGGAGCTGTTTTTT. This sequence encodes CSVDRGPLGELFF.

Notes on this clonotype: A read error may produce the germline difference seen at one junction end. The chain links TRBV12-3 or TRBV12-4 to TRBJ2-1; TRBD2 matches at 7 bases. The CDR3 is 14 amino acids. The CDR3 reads CARNAGGSYNGQFF. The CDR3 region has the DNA TGTGCCAGGAATGCCGGGGGGTCCTACAATGGGCAGTTCTTC.

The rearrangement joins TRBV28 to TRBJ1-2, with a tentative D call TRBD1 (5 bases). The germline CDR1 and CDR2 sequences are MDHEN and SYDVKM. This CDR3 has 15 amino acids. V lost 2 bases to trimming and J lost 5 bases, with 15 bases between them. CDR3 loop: CASSLAMAGGYGYTF. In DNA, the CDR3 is TGTGCCAGCAGTTTAGCCATGGCGGGGGGTTATGGCTACACCTTC.